This T cell receptor beta chain is drawn from a study of vaccination and CD4 T cells after COVID-19. Study at large: Samples were taken after vaccination, a median of around 78 days after dose two, with a range of 14 to 241. The study's findings and limits: Researchers report that 304 of 307 vaccine-specific clones in convalescent patients proved spike mono-reactive.

Germline CDR1 KGHDR, CDR2 SFDVKD. The V and J ends lost 3 bases and 4 bases respectively, with 7 bases between them. The CDR3 runs to 13 residues. Regarding this clonotype: Its antigen remains unidentified.

The study sequenced cultured CD4+ T cell DNA using the Oncomine TCR Beta short-read assay. Someone extracted genomic DNA from cultured CD4+ T cells. TCRdb reprocessed the PCR reads with MiXCR, giving one entry per CDR3 protein. The sample holds fewer than 20,000 distinct CDR3 sequences, approximately 50% seen once. Treatment defined: roughly nine-day PBMC culture with coronavirus spike peptide pools or control peptides (ViraFEST assay). With peptide pools, ViraFEST first expanded antigen-specific T cells and afterwards sequenced their TCRs. The source material was cultured CD4+ T cells from blood, sampled after SARS-CoV-2 vaccination. This sequence was found in a human donor with COVID-19. V usage is TRBV24-1 and J usage is TRBJ2-3; D is unresolved. CDR3 DNA sequence: TGTGCCACCAGTGATACGACCCCAGATACGCAGTATTTT. Amino acid sequence: CATSDTTPDTQYF.